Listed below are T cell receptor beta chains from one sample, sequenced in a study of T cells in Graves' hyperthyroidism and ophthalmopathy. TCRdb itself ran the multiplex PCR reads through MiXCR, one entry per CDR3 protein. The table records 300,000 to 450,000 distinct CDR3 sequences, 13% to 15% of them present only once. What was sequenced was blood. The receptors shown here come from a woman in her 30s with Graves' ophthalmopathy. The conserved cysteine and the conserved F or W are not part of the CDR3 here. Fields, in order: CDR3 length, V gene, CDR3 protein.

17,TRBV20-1,SARVGSGGAVAFSDTQY
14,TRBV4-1,ASSQDEPTWGEKLF
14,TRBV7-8,ASSLSSGTPNSPLH
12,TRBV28,ASTPGGGPYEQY
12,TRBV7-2,ASSFVLKNTEAF
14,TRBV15,ATSSNLEGYQETQY
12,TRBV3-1,ASSQVYSTGELF
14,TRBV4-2,ASSQEVRAHQETQY
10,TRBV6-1,ASNRGDSPGF
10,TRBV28,ASTSGGKEQY
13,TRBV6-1,ASSHIVGGYEKLF
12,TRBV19,ASSITVRTYEQY
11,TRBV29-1,SVAARASREQC
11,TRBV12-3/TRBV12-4,ASSPGYSYEQY
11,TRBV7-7,ASSSGLRNEQF